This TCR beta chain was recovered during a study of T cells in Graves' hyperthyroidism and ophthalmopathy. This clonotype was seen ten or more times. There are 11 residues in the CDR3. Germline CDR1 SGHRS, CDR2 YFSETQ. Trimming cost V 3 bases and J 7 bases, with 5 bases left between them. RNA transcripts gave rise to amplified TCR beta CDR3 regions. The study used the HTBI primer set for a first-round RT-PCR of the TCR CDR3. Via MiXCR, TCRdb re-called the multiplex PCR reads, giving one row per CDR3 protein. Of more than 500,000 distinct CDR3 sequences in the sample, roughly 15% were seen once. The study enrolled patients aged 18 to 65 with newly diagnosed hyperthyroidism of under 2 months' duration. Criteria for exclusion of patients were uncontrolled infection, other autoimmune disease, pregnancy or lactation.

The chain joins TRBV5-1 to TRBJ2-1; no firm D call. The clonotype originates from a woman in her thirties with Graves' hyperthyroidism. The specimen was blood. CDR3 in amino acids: CASSYSNEQFF. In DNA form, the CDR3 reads TGCGCCAGCAGCTATTCAAATGAGCAGTTCTTC.